These 11 T cell receptor beta chains came from one sample sequenced in a study of T-cell memory formation after mild COVID-19. One entry per CDR3 protein, called by TCRdb with MiXCR from the 5' RACE reads. Here the sample spans fewer than 650,000 distinct CDR3 sequences, approximately 15% being singletons. Sequenced sample: PBMCs or a T cell subset sorted from them (not recorded which). Source of these receptors: an adult woman who had mild COVID-19 (a few samples of this study predate the infection). Cell type and time point are not known.

This chain joins TRBV7-2 and TRBJ1-2; no reliable D call. CDR1 is SGHTA and CDR2 is FQGNSA in the germline V gene. The V end lost 2 bases, the J end lost 4 bases, and 5 bases lay between the germline ends. This CDR3 comprises 12 residues. The CDR3 region has the DNA TGTGCCAGCAGCTTACATAGCTATGGCTACACCTTC. Protein product: CASSLHSYGYTF. Full variable domain (remainder filled in from reference TRBV7-2 and TRBJ1-2): GAGVSQSPSNKVTEKGKDVELRCDPISGHTALYWYRQSLGQGLEFLIYFQGNSAPDKSGLPSDRFSAERTGGSVSTLTIQRTQQEDSAVYLCASSLHSYGYTFGSGTRLTVV.

This clonotype was counted ten times or more. The CDR3 DNA sequence: TGTGCCAGCAGCTTGGAGGTCGTCTACGAGCAGTACTTC. It is translated as CASSLEVVYEQYF. The chain links TRBV7-2 to TRBJ2-7; D possibly corresponds to TRBD2 (5 bases). Germline CDR1 reads SGHTA; CDR2 reads FQGNSA. Deletions cut 3 bases from V and 3 bases from J, with 9 bases between. This CDR3 region has 13 residues.

The chain uses TRBV18 and TRBJ2-5, with D unresolved. The CDR3 consists of 14 residues. V lost 5 bases, J lost 1 base, and 11 bases lay in between. Germline CDR1 and CDR2: KGHSH and LQKENI. The CDR3 nucleotides are TGTGCCAGCTCATCCGGCGTCACCCAAGAGACCCAGTACTTC. Protein: CASSSGVTQETQYF.

This clonotype occurred many times. The rearrangement uses TRBV5-8 and TRBJ1-5; D unresolved. The CDR3 is 13 residues long. V was shortened by 1 base and J by 3 bases, with 5 bases between the two germline ends. The germline V gene has CDR1 SGHTS and CDR2 YDEGEE. The CDR3 reads CASSLQYNQPQHF. CDR3 in DNA: TGTGCCAGCAGCTTGCAGTACAATCAGCCCCAGCATTTT.

The rearrangement uses TRBV7-9 and TRBJ2-5; 12 bases line up with TRBD1. The CDR3 contains 16 residues. The V and J ends lost 5 bases and 5 bases, in that order; junction bases with no gene match: 9. CDR1 is SEHNR, CDR2 FQNEAQ, per germline (reference sequence). The CDR3 is CASSAGDRGLQETQYF. DNA of the CDR3: TGTGCCAGCAGCGCGGGGGACAGGGGGCTGCAGGAGACCCAGTACTTC. Full variable domain (rest looked up from reference TRBV7-9 and TRBJ2-5): DTGVSQNPRHKITKRGQNVTFRCDPISEHNRLYWYRQTLGQGPEFLTYFQNEAQLEKSRLLSDRFSAERPKGSFSTLEIQRTEQGDSAMYLCASSAGDRGLQETQYFGPGTRLLVL.

This clonotype was found a few times. V gene TRBV29-1 combines with J gene TRBJ2-2, with D tentatively TRBD1 or TRBD2 (5 bases each). V was shortened by 0 bases and J by 7 bases, with 15 bases between the two germline ends. CDR1 is SQVTM, CDR2 ANQGSEA, per germline. There are 15 residues in the CDR3. The CDR3 DNA follows: TGCAGCGTTGAAGAAAGGCGTGGGGGTTTCGGGGAGCTGTTTTTT. It translates to CSVEERRGGFGELFF.

At least ten counts were recorded for this clonotype. J is TRBJ2-7 and V is TRBV7-6; D remains ambiguous. Trimming stripped 0 bases from V and 2 bases from J, with 8 bases between. This CDR3 contains 14 residues. The V gene's germline CDR1 is SGHVS and CDR2 FNYEAQ. Here the CDR3 DNA reads TGTGCCAGCAGCTTAGCGCCAGGAGCCTACGAGCAGTACTTC. Translating gives CASSLAPGAYEQYF.

There are a few counts of this clonotype. This chain links TRBV4-3 with TRBJ1-1, with a possible D match to TRBD1 (6 bases). The CDR3 has 16 amino acids. Trimming removed 5 bases from V and 4 bases from J, with 20 bases in between. The V gene's germline CDR1 is LGHNA and CDR2 YSLEER. The CDR3 DNA reads as TGCGCCAGCAGCTCGAAACTCGGTGTCAGGGGCACTGAAGCTTTCTTT. Protein product: CASSSKLGVRGTEAFF.

This clonotype was picked up a small number of times. The chain has TRBV27 and TRBJ2-3; 11 bases are shared with TRBD2. The V gene's germline CDR1 is MNHEY and CDR2 SMNVEV (reference sequence). The length of the CDR3 is 19 residues. Trimming cost V 4 bases and J 0 bases; bases outside gene matches: 12. The CDR3 bases are TGTGCCAGCAGTTCCGCGACTAGCGGGGTTTTTCCTAGCACAGATACGCAGTATTTT. Its protein is CASSSATSGVFPSTDTQYF.

The V call is TRBV4-1, the J call TRBJ1-1; tentatively, D is TRBD1 (5 bases). The V end was cut by 1 base, the J end by 1 base, with 10 bases between. The CDR3 totals 15 residues. Germline CDR1 reads MGHRA; CDR2 reads YSYEKL. CDR3: CASSQVSTANTEAFF. For the CDR3, the DNA is TGCGCCAGCAGCCAAGTTTCGACAGCGAACACTGAAGCTTTCTTT.

This clonotype was seen only a few times. J is TRBJ1-5 and V is TRBV9; D remains unclear. V was shortened by 2 bases and J by 7 bases, with 10 bases between the two germline ends. Germline V gives CDR1 SGDLS, CDR2 YYNGEE. The CDR3 spans 13 residues. The CDR3 DNA is TGTGCCAGCAGCGTCGCCGTCGGGCAGCCCCAGCATTTT. This gives the protein CASSVAVGQPQHF.